The present T cell receptor beta chain was sequenced within a study of blood T cell repertoires in COVID-19. About the study: T cells, B-cell-depleted T cells, or PBMCs supplied cDNA or gDNA.

This CDR3 is 15 amino acids long. Trimming removed 1 base from V and 0 bases from J, with 7 bases in between. Germline loops: CDR1 MNHEY, CDR2 SMNVEV (reference sequence). Assay: immunoSEQ multiplex PCR; the TCRdb copy retains only in-frame clones and omits some. This table holds about 260,000 clones, 91% found once. The origin of this receptor is a person between 18 and 30 years old with COVID-19, enrolled during active disease. Input material: peripheral blood. The rearrangement uses TRBV27 and TRBJ2-1; D not certain. In DNA, the CDR3 is TGTGCCAGCAGTTTATGGCAGTCCTCCTACAATGAGCAGTTCTTC. Encoded protein: CASSLWQSSYNEQFF.